This record looks at one TCR beta chain sequence and its context. Measured with immunoSEQ multiplex PCR; TCRdb has only the in-frame clones, and not every one. The sample includes around 180,000 clones, about 82% seen only once; the top ten take 5.2%. These data are taken from a study of blood T cell repertoires in COVID-19. From germline, CDR1 is SGHDT and CDR2 YYEEEE. CDR3 size: 16 residues. V dropped 2 bases and J dropped 5; count of bases not matched to a gene: 12. Sequenced material: peripheral blood. This TCR derives from a woman under 40 with acute or convalescent COVID-19. V is TRBV5-6 and J is TRBJ2-7; 8 nucleotides align to TRBD1. Here the CDR3 DNA reads TGTGCCAGCAGCTTTACCAGGACAGGGCCCCTCGACGAGCAGTACTTC. It yields the protein CASSFTRTGPLDEQYF.